This TCR beta chain was found in a study of T cell responses to AZD1222 COVID-19 vaccine. Study in general: Some second doses came at about 4 weeks and others at about 12 weeks; these were pooled. Broader study findings: Repertoire sampling occurred only after the peak T cell response. There were mostly white British donors and more females than males, and clonal diversity was possibly underestimated. Just a handful of AZD1222 recipients were seropositive at baseline.

With respect to this clone: Its antigen is undetermined.

Assay used: immunoSEQ multiplex PCR; TCRdb lists only in-frame clones, some missing. This sample has about 130,000 clones, with about 91% found just once. This CDR3 has 13 amino acids. Germline V CDR1 and CDR2: GTSNPN, SVGIG (reference sequence). The V end was cut by 3 bases, the J end by 3 bases, with 8 bases between. This TCR was sampled from an adult in good health. The genes are TRBV30 and TRBJ1-4, with D perhaps TRBD1 (5 bases). The sequencing used peripheral blood, collected on day 0 of AZD1222 vaccination. CDR3 residues: CAWRRTSNEKLFF. CDR3 DNA: TGTGCCTGGAGACGGACATCTAATGAAAAACTGTTTTTT.